This T cell receptor (beta chain) was retrieved from a study of T-cell reconstitution after alpha-beta-depleted transplantation in children. Preparation of the TCRbeta library involved a method that used unique molecular identifiers. TCRdb reanalysed the PCR reads using MiXCR and keeps one entry per CDR3 protein. The sample holds some 550,000 distinct CDR3 sequences, more than 20% seen once. CDR3 size: 17 residues. The V segment lost 5 bases and the J segment 5 bases; nucleotides outside the gene matches: 15. There are a few counts of this clonotype. V gene TRBV12-3 or TRBV12-4 combines with J gene TRBJ2-1; 7 bases are a match to TRBD1. The starting material was PBMCs, mostly from graft donor cells, obtained 360 days after TCRalphabeta/CD19-depleted stem cell transplant. The TCR sequence derives from a boy less than two years old who had a stem cell transplant for acute myeloid leukemia, so the T cells may come from the graft donor. The CDR3 sequence is CASSIRTGVGPDNEQFF. The CDR3 DNA reads as TGTGCCAGCAGTATCCGAACAGGGGTAGGACCTGACAATGAGCAGTTCTTC.